By frequency in the sample, the clone carrying this T cell receptor (beta chain) is medium-sized (0.01 to 0.1%). 5'RACE template switching generated TCR cDNA, adding a universal primer site and UMIs. TCRdb called the 5' RACE reads again in MiXCR, with one record for every CDR3 protein. The repertoire includes about 30,000 distinct CDR3 sequences, over 5.5% of them detected once, and roughly 25% sits in the top ten. This specimen comes from a study of T cells after yellow fever vaccination. Study-wide findings and caveats: Most clones from primary vaccination resurfaced after the booster (approximately 95% CD4, 88% CD8). There were almost no vaccine-responding clonotypes detectable in the sorted memory subsets on day 0. Weaker, the secondary response peaked sooner, at day 5 versus 15.

Germline V lookup: CDR1 SGDLS, CDR2 YYNGEE. The CDR3 runs 13 residues. Trimming pared 2 bases from V and 6 bases from J, leaving 10 bases between. This sample comprised PBMCs, either bulk or a sorted T-cell subset (CD4+, CD8+, memory, or dextramer-sorted; not recorded which), obtained on the day of the yellow fever booster vaccination. The clonotype was recovered from a man aged 30 to 45 who received the YFV17D yellow fever vaccine. The V and J genes are TRBV9 and TRBJ2-3; D gene unclear. The CDR3 reads CASSVTPHDTQYF. DNA for the CDR3: TGTGCCAGCAGCGTGACTCCCCACGATACGCAGTATTTT.